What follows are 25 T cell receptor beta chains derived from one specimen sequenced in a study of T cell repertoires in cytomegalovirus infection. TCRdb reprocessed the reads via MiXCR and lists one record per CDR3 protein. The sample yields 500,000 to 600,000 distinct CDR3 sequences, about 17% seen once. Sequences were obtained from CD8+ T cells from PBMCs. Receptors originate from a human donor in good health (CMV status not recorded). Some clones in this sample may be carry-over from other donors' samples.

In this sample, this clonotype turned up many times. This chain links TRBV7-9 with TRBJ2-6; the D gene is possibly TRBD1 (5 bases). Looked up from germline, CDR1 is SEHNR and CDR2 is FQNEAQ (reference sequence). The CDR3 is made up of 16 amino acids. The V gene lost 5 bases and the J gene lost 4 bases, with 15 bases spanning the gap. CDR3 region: CASSPPPGQGANVLTF. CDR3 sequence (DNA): TGTGCCAGCAGCCCCCCCCCAGGGCAAGGGGCCAACGTCCTGACTTTC.

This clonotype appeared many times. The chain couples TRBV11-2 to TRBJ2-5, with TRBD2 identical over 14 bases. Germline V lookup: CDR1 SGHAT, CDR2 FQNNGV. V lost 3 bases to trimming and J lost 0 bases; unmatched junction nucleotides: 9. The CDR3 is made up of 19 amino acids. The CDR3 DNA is TGTGCCAGCAGCTTGGGACTTCGGACTAGCGGGGGGTACCAAGAGACCCAGTACTTC. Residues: CASSLGLRTSGGYQETQYF.

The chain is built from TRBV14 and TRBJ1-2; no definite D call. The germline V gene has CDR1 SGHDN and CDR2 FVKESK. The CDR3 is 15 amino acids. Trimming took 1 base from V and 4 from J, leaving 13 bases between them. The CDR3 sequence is CASSQGWGGGYGYTF. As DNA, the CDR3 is TGTGCCAGCAGCCAAGGTTGGGGAGGAGGCTATGGCTACACCTTC.

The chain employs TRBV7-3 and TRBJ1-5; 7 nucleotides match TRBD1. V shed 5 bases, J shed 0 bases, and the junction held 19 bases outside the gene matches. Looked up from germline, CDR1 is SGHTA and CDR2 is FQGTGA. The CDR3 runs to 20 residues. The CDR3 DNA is TGTGCCAGCAGCCCCAGCAGAGGGTGGGGACAGCGCGATAGCAATCAGCCCCAGCATTTT. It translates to CASSPSRGWGQRDSNQPQHF.

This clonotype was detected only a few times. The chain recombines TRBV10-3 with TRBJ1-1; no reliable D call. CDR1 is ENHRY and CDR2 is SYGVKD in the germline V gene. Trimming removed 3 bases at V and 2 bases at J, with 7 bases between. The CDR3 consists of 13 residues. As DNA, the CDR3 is TGTGCCATCAGTGATGGGGTAAACACTGAAGCTTTCTTT. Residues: CAISDGVNTEAFF.

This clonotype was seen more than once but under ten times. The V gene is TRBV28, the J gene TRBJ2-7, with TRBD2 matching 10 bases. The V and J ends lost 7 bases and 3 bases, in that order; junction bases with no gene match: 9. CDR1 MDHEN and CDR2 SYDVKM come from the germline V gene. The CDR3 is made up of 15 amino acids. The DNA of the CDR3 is TGTGCCAGCACTGACCTGGGACTAGCGTTCTACGAGCAGTACTTC. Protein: CASTDLGLAFYEQYF.

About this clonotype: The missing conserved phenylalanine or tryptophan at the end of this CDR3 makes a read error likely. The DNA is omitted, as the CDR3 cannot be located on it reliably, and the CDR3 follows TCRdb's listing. CDR3 sequence reads: CASSYTAYNEQLL. V is TRBV6-8 and J is TRBJ2-1. The CDR3 contains 13 residues when both ends are counted. CDR1 MNHGY and CDR2 SAAAGT come from the germline V gene.

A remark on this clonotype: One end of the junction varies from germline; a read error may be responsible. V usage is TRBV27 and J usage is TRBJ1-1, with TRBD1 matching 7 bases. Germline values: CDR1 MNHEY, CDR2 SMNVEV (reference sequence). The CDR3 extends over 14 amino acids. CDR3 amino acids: CASARGELNTEALF. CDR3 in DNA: TGTGCAAGCGCCAGGGGGGAATTGAACACTGAAGCTCTCTTT.

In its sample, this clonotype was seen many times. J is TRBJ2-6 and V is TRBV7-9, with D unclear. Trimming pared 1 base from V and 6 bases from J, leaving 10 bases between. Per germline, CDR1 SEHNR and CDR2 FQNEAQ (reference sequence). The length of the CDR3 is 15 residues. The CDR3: CASSLGQVEANVLTF. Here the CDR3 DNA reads TGTGCCAGCAGCTTAGGTCAGGTGGAGGCCAACGTCCTGACTTTC. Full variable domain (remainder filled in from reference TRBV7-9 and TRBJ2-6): DTGVSQNPRHKITKRGQNVTFRCDPISEHNRLYWYRQTLGQGPEFLTYFQNEAQLEKSRLLSDRFSAERPKGSFSTLEIQRTEQGDSAMYLCASSLGQVEANVLTFGAGSRLTVL.

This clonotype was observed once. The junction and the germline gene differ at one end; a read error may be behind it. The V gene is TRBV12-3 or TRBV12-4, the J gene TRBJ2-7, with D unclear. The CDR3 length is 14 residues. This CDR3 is CASSLEGPSYEQNF. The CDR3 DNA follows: TGTGCCAGCAGTTTAGAAGGACCCTCCTACGAGCAGAACTTC.

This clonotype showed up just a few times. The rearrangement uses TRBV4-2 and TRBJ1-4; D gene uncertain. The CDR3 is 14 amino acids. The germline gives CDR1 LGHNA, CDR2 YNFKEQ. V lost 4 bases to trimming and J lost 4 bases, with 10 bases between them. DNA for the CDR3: TGTGCCAGCAGCCCCCGGACTGGTAATGAAAAACTGTTTTTT. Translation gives CASSPRTGNEKLFF.

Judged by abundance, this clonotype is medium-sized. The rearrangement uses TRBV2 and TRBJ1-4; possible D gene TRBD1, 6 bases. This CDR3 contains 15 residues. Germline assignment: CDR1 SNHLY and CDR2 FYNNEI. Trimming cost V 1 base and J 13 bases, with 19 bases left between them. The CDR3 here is CASSEGGTPPESLFF. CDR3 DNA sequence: TGTGCCAGCAGTGAAGGGGGGACACCCCCGGAATCACTGTTTTTT.

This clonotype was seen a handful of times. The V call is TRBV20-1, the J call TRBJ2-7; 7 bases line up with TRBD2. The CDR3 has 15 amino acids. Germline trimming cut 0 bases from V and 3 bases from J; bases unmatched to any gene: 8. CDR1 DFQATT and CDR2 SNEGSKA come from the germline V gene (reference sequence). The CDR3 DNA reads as TGCAGTGCTAGAGAAGCAACTAGCGTTGACTACGAGCAGTACTTC. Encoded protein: CSAREATSVDYEQYF.

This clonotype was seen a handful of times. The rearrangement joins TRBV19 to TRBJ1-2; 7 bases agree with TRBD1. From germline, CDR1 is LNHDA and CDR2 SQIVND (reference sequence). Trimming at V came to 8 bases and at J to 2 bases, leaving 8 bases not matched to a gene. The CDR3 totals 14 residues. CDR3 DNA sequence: TGTGCCAGTTCCCGACAGGGCGAAAACTATGGCTACACCTTC. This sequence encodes CASSRQGENYGYTF.

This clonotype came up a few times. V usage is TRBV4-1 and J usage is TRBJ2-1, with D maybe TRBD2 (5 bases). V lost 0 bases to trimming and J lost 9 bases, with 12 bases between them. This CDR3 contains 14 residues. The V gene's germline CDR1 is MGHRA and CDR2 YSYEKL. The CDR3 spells CASSQEPSFTEQFF. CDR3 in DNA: TGCGCCAGCAGCCAAGAACCTAGCTTTACTGAGCAGTTCTTC.

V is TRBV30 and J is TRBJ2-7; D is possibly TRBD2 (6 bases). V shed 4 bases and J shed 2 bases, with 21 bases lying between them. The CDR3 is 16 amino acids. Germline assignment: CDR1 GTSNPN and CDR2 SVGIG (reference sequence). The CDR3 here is CAWTPEGGTFTYEQYF. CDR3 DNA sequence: TGTGCCTGGACCCCGGAGGGAGGCACTTTTACCTACGAGCAGTACTTC. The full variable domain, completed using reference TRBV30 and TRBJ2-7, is SQTIHQWPATLVQPVGSPLSLECTVEGTSNPNLYWYRQAAGRGLQLLFYSVGIGQISSEVPQNLSASRPQDRQFILSSKKLLLSDSGFYLCAWTPEGGTFTYEQYFGPGTRLTVT.

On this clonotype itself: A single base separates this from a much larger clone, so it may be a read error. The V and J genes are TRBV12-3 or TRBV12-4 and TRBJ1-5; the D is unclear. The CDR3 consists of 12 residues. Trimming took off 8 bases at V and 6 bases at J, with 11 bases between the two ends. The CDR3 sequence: CASRHGIQPQHF. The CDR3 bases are TGTGCCAGCCGACACGGCATTCAGCCCCAGCATTTT.

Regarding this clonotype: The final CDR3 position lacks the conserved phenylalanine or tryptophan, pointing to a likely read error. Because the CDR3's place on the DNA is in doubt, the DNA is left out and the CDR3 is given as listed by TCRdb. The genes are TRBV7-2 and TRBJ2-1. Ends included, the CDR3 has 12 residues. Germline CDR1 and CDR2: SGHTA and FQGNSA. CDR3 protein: CASSLGGNEQLL.

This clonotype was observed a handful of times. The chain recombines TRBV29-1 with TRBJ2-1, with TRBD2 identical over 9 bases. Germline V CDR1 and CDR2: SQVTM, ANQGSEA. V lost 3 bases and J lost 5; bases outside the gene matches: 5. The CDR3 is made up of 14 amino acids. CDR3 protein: CSVDTSGPHNEQFF. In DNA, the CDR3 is TGCAGCGTTGATACTAGCGGGCCACACAATGAGCAGTTCTTC.

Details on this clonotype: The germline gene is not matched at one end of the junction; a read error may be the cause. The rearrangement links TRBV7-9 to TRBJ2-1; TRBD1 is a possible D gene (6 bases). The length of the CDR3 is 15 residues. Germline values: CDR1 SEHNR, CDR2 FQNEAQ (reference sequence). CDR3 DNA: TGTGGCAGCAGCTTAGTAGGGGGAGTGGGTAATGAGCAGTTCTTC. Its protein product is CGSSLVGGVGNEQFF.

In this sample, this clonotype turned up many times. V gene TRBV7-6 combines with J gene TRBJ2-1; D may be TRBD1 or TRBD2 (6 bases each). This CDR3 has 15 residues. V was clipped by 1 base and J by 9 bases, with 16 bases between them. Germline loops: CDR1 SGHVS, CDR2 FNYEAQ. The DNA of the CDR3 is TGTGCCAGCAGCTTAGAAGGGGGGCAGGGACGTGAGCAGTTCTTC. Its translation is CASSLEGGQGREQFF.

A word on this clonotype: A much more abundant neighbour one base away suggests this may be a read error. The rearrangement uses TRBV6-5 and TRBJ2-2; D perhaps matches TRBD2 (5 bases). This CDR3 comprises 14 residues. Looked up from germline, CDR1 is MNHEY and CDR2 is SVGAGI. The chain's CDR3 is CASSYSSNTGDLFF. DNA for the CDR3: TGTGCCAGCAGTTACTCTTCGAACACCGGGGATCTGTTTTTT.

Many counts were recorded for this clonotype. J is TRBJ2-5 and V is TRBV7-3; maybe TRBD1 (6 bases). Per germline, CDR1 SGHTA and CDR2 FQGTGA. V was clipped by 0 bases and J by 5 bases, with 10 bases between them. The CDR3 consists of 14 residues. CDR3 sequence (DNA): TGTGCCAGCAGCTTAACAGGGGGAAGTGAGACCCAGTACTTC. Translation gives CASSLTGGSETQYF.

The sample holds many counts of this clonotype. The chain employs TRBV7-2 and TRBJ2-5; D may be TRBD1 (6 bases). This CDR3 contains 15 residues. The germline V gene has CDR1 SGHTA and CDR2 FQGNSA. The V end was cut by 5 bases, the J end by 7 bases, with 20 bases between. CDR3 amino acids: CASSLTWPTRGTQYF. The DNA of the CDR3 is TGTGCCAGCAGCCTTACGTGGCCCACCAGGGGGACCCAGTACTTC.

The CDR3 DNA reads as TGTGCCAGCAGCTTATGGCTAGCGGGAGGGACCTACGAGCAGTACTTC. It is translated as CASSLWLAGGTYEQYF. The rearrangement joins TRBV11-2 to TRBJ2-7, with 12 positions matching TRBD2. V trimming: 2 bases; J trimming: 2 bases; junction bases outside the gene matches: 4. The CDR3 is 16 residues long. Germline V gives CDR1 SGHAT, CDR2 FQNNGV.